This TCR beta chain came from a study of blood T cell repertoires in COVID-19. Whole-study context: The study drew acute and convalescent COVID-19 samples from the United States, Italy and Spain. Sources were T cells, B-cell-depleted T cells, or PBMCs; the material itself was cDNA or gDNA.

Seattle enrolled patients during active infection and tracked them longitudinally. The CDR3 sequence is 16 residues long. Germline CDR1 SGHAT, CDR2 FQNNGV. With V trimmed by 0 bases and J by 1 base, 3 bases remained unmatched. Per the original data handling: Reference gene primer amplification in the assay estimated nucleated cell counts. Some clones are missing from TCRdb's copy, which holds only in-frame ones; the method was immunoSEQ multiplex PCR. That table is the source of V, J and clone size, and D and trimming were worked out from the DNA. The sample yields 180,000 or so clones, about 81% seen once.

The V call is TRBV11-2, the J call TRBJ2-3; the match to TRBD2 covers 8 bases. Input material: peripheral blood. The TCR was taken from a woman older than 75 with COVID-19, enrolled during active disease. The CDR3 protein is CASSLEGAGGTDTQYF. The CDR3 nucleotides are TGTGCCAGCAGCTTAGAGGGAGCGGGAGGCACAGATACGCAGTATTTT. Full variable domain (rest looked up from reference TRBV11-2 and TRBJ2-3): EAGVAQSPRYKIIEKRQSVAFWCNPISGHATLYWYQQILGQGPKLLIQFQNNGVVDDSQLPKDRFSAERLKGVDSTLKIQPAKLEDSAVYLCASSLEGAGGTDTQYFGPGTRLTVL.